This T cell receptor (beta chain) is drawn from a study of CD8 T cells in ankylosing spondylitis. Findings and limits, study-wide: With a CD8+ phenotype, disease-linked clones were relatively rare in peripheral blood. Past studies reported some motif variants in reactive arthritis synovial fluid and blood. Significantly higher representation of disease-linked clones was reported for matched ankylosing spondylitis synovial fluid.

Germline CDR1 reads SGHNT; CDR2 reads YYREEE (reference sequence). The CDR3 consists of 15 residues. Trimming removed 1 base from V and 1 base from J; junction bases left unmatched: 3. Turning to this clonotype: The target antigen is unknown.

The authors made TCR beta libraries by quantitative 5'-RACE with molecular barcodes. TCRdb used MiXCR to reprocess the 5' RACE reads, holding one entry per CDR3 protein. Of 250,000 to 300,000 distinct CDR3 sequences listed, approximately 20% are singletons. The rearrangement links TRBV5-4 to TRBJ2-3; 7 nucleotides align to TRBD1. The TCR was taken from a male donor with ankylosing spondylitis or in good health (not recorded which). The sample comprised blood, either unsorted or a sorted T cell fraction (not recorded which). The CDR3 loop reads CASSLKGARTDTQYF. Written as DNA, the CDR3 is TGTGCCAGCAGCTTGAAGGGGGCTCGCACAGATACGCAGTATTTT. The full variable domain, its missing parts supplied by reference TRBV5-4 and TRBJ2-3, is ETGVTQSPTHLIKTRGQQVTLRCSSQSGHNTVSWYQQALGQGPQFIFQYYREEENGRGNFPPRFSGLQFPNYSSELNVNALELDDSALYLCASSLKGARTDTQYFGPGTRLTVL.